The TCR beta chain described here comes from a study of blood T cell repertoires in COVID-19. Overall study: There were acute and convalescent COVID-19 samples, and they came from the United States, Italy and Spain. PBMCs, B-cell-depleted T cells, or T cells provided the cDNA or gDNA that made up the material.

The authors' processing: Scientists estimated how many nucleated cells there were by amplifying reference gene primers. Only in-frame clones appear in the TCRdb table, and some are missing; sequencing was by immunoSEQ multiplex PCR. The V and J calls and clone size come from that table; D and trimming were worked out from the DNA. The sample includes about 120,000 clones, about 87% of them seen just once. Trimming cost V 3 bases and J 8 bases; bases outside gene matches: 5. Germline V gives CDR1 SGHNT, CDR2 YYREEE (reference sequence). This CDR3 spans 14 amino acids. The genes are TRBV5-4 and TRBJ1-6; 7 bases agree with TRBD1. Sequenced sample: peripheral blood. The sequence was obtained from a woman in her seventies with acute or convalescent COVID-19. Here the CDR3 reads CASSSGQLYSPLHF. The CDR3 region has the DNA TGTGCCAGCAGCTCGGGACAGTTATATTCACCCCTCCACTTT.